Listed below are T cell receptor beta chains from one sample, sequenced in a study of CD8 T cells in Susac syndrome. MiXCR, run by TCRdb on the immunoSEQ multiplex PCR reads, gives a single entry per CDR3 protein. The data show roughly 100,000 distinct CDR3 sequences, roughly 95% seen once. The source material was CD8+ T cells from PBMCs. Receptor source: a human donor with Susac syndrome. The CDR3 runs from the conserved cysteine through the conserved F or W. D genes are given only for firm matches. Part of the rows lack a size; the others show once, few, many or a class for expanded clones.

abundance: -
v_gene: TRBV24-1
d_gene: TRBD1
j_gene: TRBJ1-5
CDR3nt: TGTGCCACCAGTGAGACAGGGATAGGGCAGCCCCAGCATTTT
CDR3aa: CATSETGIGQPQHF

abundance: once
v_gene: TRBV9
d_gene: TRBD1
j_gene: TRBJ2-7
CDR3nt: TGTGCCAGCAGCGTAGGACAGGGACAGAGCGAGCAGTACTTC
CDR3aa: CASSVGQGQSEQYF

abundance: -
v_gene: TRBV20-1
d_gene: -
j_gene: TRBJ2-1
CDR3nt: TGCAGTGCTAGAGATGGCAGGAATGAGCAGTTCTTC
CDR3aa: CSARDGRNEQFF

abundance: -
v_gene: TRBV20-1
d_gene: -
j_gene: TRBJ1-2
CDR3nt: TGCAGTGCTAGAGATCAGGCCCGGGAGGCTGGTGGCTACACCTTC
CDR3aa: CSARDQAREAGGYTF

abundance: -
v_gene: TRBV27
d_gene: -
j_gene: TRBJ1-1
CDR3nt: TGTGCCAGCAGTTTATCAGCGAACACTGAAGCTTTCTTT
CDR3aa: CASSLSANTEAFF

abundance: -
v_gene: TRBV12-3/TRBV12-4
d_gene: -
j_gene: TRBJ2-2
CDR3nt: TGTGCCAGCTCCTCGGAGTCCTTGGGAACCGGGGAGCTGTTTTTT
CDR3aa: CASSSESLGTGELFF

abundance: -
v_gene: TRBV9
d_gene: -
j_gene: TRBJ1-1
CDR3nt: TGTGCCAGCAGCCCTCCTCTCGGCTCAAAAGGGAACACTGAAGCTTTCTTT
CDR3aa: CASSPPLGSKGNTEAFF

abundance: -
v_gene: TRBV20-1
d_gene: -
j_gene: TRBJ2-5
CDR3nt: TGCAGTGCTAGAGGGCCTAGCTCCCACGGGGAGACCCAGTACTTC
CDR3aa: CSARGPSSHGETQYF

abundance: -
v_gene: TRBV7-2
d_gene: -
j_gene: TRBJ1-1
CDR3nt: TGTGCCAGCAGCTTAGTACTGGAGGCTATTTTGAACACTGAAGCTTTCTTT
CDR3aa: CASSLVLEAILNTEAFF

abundance: -
v_gene: TRBV21-1
d_gene: -
j_gene: TRBJ1-1
CDR3nt: TGTGCCAGCAGCCATCCCACCTTTGGGGCTTTCTTT
CDR3aa: CASSHPTFGAFF

abundance: -
v_gene: TRBV12-3/TRBV12-4
d_gene: TRBD2
j_gene: TRBJ2-7
CDR3nt: TGTGCCAGCAGTTCTCTTGATAGCGGGGTGGGCGAGCAGTACTTC
CDR3aa: CASSSLDSGVGEQYF

abundance: -
v_gene: TRBV7-2
d_gene: -
j_gene: TRBJ1-4
CDR3nt: TGTGCCAGCAGCTCTGGGATTGGGGAAAAACTGTTTTTT
CDR3aa: CASSSGIGEKLFF

abundance: -
v_gene: TRBV4-3
d_gene: TRBD1
j_gene: TRBJ2-3
CDR3nt: TGCGCCAGCAGCGCAGATAGGACAGGGCGCACAGATACGCAGTATTTT
CDR3aa: CASSADRTGRTDTQYF

abundance: -
v_gene: TRBV7-9
d_gene: TRBD1
j_gene: TRBJ1-2
CDR3nt: TGTGCCAGCAGCCCTCCAGGGGGCGGCTATGGCTACACCTTC
CDR3aa: CASSPPGGGYGYTF

abundance: -
v_gene: TRBV29-1
d_gene: TRBD2
j_gene: TRBJ2-7
CDR3nt: TGCAGCGTTGGGCCTCGGGGGGCCTACGAGCAGTACTTC
CDR3aa: CSVGPRGAYEQYF

abundance: -
v_gene: TRBV29-1
d_gene: TRBD1
j_gene: TRBJ2-1
CDR3nt: TGCAGCGTTGCAGGACAGGGGTTTCATAATGAGCAGTTCTTC
CDR3aa: CSVAGQGFHNEQFF

abundance: -
v_gene: TRBV27
d_gene: -
j_gene: TRBJ1-5
CDR3nt: TGTGCCAGCAGTTCCGGGACCAGCAATCAGCCCCAGCATTTT
CDR3aa: CASSSGTSNQPQHF

abundance: -
v_gene: TRBV5-4
d_gene: TRBD1
j_gene: TRBJ2-7
CDR3nt: TGTGCCAGCAGCTTCCGGGACAGGGTCCTCTACGAGCAGTACTTC
CDR3aa: CASSFRDRVLYEQYF

abundance: -
v_gene: TRBV6-5
d_gene: -
j_gene: TRBJ2-2
CDR3nt: TGTGCCAGCAGTTACTCGTATAGCTTGGGGGACACCGGGGAGCTGTTTTTT
CDR3aa: CASSYSYSLGDTGELFF

abundance: -
v_gene: TRBV29-1
d_gene: -
j_gene: TRBJ2-7
CDR3nt: TGCAGCGTTCGGGACAACTACGAGCAGTACTTC
CDR3aa: CSVRDNYEQYF

abundance: -
v_gene: TRBV2
d_gene: -
j_gene: TRBJ2-6
CDR3nt: TGTGCCTCCTATAAGGACGCTGAATCTGGGGCCAACGTCCTGACTTTC
CDR3aa: CASYKDAESGANVLTF

abundance: -
v_gene: TRBV7-9
d_gene: -
j_gene: TRBJ2-5
CDR3nt: TGTGCCAGCAGGCCTAAAGAGAACCAAGAGACCCAGTACTTC
CDR3aa: CASRPKENQETQYF